Listed here are 23 T cell receptor beta chains from one sample, sequenced in a study of cytomegalovirus exposure and HLA in healthy donors. This PCR relied on a set of 60 Vbeta primers and 13 Jbeta primers. The repertoire was sequenced with immunoSEQ multiplex PCR; TCRdb's copy has only in-frame clones and lacks some. The sample lists around 120,000 clones, less than 80% occurring once. The sequenced sample was PBMCs. The receptor set was obtained from a woman aged 45-60 years in good health and CMV-seropositive.

CDR3 sequence: CASSLGQGRSTNSPLHF. The CDR3, as DNA: TGCGCCAGCAGCTTGGGACAGGGGCGATCTACTAATTCACCCCTCCACTTT. V gene TRBV5-1 combines with J gene TRBJ1-6; 8 nucleotides align to TRBD1. Germline V gives CDR1 SGHRS, CDR2 YFSETQ. The ends lost 0 bases at V and 6 bases at J; junction bases unmatched: 8. This CDR3 has 17 amino acids.

This chain connects TRBV2 to TRBJ2-3, with TRBD2 matching 8 bases. J was trimmed by 3 bases and V by 3 bases; bases with no gene match: 2. CDR1 is SNHLY and CDR2 is FYNNEI in the germline V gene. This CDR3 has 14 residues. CDR3 in DNA: TGTGCCAGCAGTGACCCGGGGGGGACAGATACGCAGTATTTT. It specifies CASSDPGGTDTQYF.

This clone appeared a few times. The chain has TRBV7-2 and TRBJ2-2; 7 bases line up with TRBD2. Germline CDR1 is SGHTA and CDR2 is FQGNSA. Germline trimming cut 3 bases from V and 2 bases from J; bases unmatched to any gene: 3. The CDR3 consists of 15 residues. The CDR3 sequence is CASSFPSGNTGELFF. As DNA, the CDR3 is TGTGCCAGCAGCTTCCCTAGCGGAAACACCGGGGAGCTGTTTTTT. Full variable domain (outside the CDR3, taken from reference TRBV7-2 and TRBJ2-2): GAGVSQSPSNKVTEKGKDVELRCDPISGHTALYWYRQSLGQGLEFLIYFQGNSAPDKSGLPSDRFSAERTGGSVSTLTIQRTQQEDSAVYLCASSFPSGNTGELFFGEGSRLTVL.

This clone was observed a handful of times. The CDR3 DNA is TGTGCCAGCTCACCCGAGTCGGCTAATGAAAAACTGTTTTTT. Translating it yields CASSPESANEKLFF. V is TRBV18 and J is TRBJ1-4; D gene unclear. Trimming cost V 3 bases and J 3 bases, with 8 bases left between them. The CDR3 consists of 14 residues. Germline V gene data show CDR1 as KGHSH and CDR2 as LQKENI.

The chain links TRBV9 to TRBJ2-7; TRBD1 matches at 10 bases. Losses at the gene ends were 4 bases for V and 6 bases for J; bases not matched to a gene: 7. CDR1 SGDLS and CDR2 YYNGEE come from the germline V gene. The CDR3 runs 14 residues. The CDR3: CASSPRDRGSEQYF. Here the CDR3 DNA reads TGTGCCAGCAGCCCCCGGGACAGGGGTTCCGAGCAGTACTTC.

The CDR3 spells CASSLPRLRDRFPYEQYF. For the CDR3, the DNA is TGTGCCAGCAGTTTGCCGCGCCTCCGGGACAGGTTCCCCTACGAGCAGTACTTC. The chain combines TRBV28 with TRBJ2-7; 8 bases match TRBD1. V shed 3 bases, J shed 2 bases, and the junction held 15 bases outside the gene matches. Germline-derived CDR1 and CDR2 are MDHEN and SYDVKM. The CDR3 runs 18 residues.

CDR3 DNA: TGTGCCAGTAGTACCACAGGGGGCGGCACCGGGGAGCTGTTTTTT. Protein sequence: CASSTTGGGTGELFF. The chain joins TRBV19 to TRBJ2-2; 9 bases agree with TRBD1. The trim removed 4 bases at V and 4 bases at J, leaving 4 bases unmatched. The CDR3 runs 15 residues. Germline V gives CDR1 LNHDA, CDR2 SQIVND (reference sequence).

This clone came up many times. The genes are TRBV18 and TRBJ1-4; D possibly corresponds to TRBD1 (5 bases). V was shortened by 4 bases and J by 11 bases, with 17 bases between the two germline ends. This CDR3 region has 14 residues. Germline V gene data show CDR1 as KGHSH and CDR2 as LQKENI. In nucleotides, the CDR3 is TGTGCCAGCTCACTGGAGGGACCACTGGAGAAACTGTTTTTT. Amino acids: CASSLEGPLEKLFF.

The rearrangement uses TRBV2 and TRBJ2-6; 7 bases agree with TRBD2. The V and J ends lost 6 bases and 0 bases, in that order; junction bases with no gene match: 2. The length of the CDR3 is 15 residues. In germline, CDR1 is SNHLY, CDR2 FYNNEI. Here the CDR3 reads CASRRGFSGANVLTF. In nucleotides, the CDR3 is TGTGCCAGCAGGCGGGGGTTCTCTGGGGCCAACGTCCTGACTTTC.

The chain links TRBV10-3 to TRBJ1-1; D remains ambiguous. The CDR3 loop spans 12 amino acids. Looked up from germline, CDR1 is ENHRY and CDR2 is SYGVKD. Between the trimmed V and J ends, which lost 2 bases and 4 bases, there was a span of 5 bases. The CDR3 DNA follows: TGTGCCATCAGTGAGGTCGGCACTGAAGCTTTCTTT. As protein: CAISEVGTEAFF.

The rearrangement uses TRBV28 and TRBJ1-1, with 7 bases aligning to TRBD1. Germline V gene lookup returns CDR1 MDHEN and CDR2 SYDVKM. The V segment lost 3 bases and the J segment 11 bases; nucleotides outside the gene matches: 3. This CDR3 has 11 amino acids. The DNA for the CDR3 is TGTGCCAGCAGTTTGGGGACAGCTGCTTTCTTT. Translating it yields CASSLGTAAFF. Together with reference TRBV28 and TRBJ1-1, the CDR3 gives the full variable domain: DVKVTQSSRYLVKRTGEKVFLECVQDMDHENMFWYRQDPGLGLRLIYFSYDVKMKEKGDIPEGYSVSREKKERFSLILESASTNQTSMYLCASSLGTAAFFGQGTRLTVV.

This clone occurred once. The V gene is TRBV2, the J gene TRBJ1-5, with D possibly matching TRBD1 (6 bases). Germline V gene sequence: CDR1 SNHLY, CDR2 FYNNEI. This CDR3 is built from 16 residues. V lost 6 bases and J 0 bases, leaving 15 bases between the germline ends. The CDR3: CASSKGGGPSNQPQHF. CDR3 DNA sequence: TGTGCCAGCAGCAAAGGGGGGGGCCCTAGCAATCAGCCCCAGCATTTT. Full variable domain (missing parts from reference TRBV2 and TRBJ1-5): EPEVTQTPSHQVTQMGQEVILRCVPISNHLYFYWYRQILGQKVEFLVSFYNNEISEKSEIFDDQFSVERPDGSNFTLKIRSTKLEDSAMYFCASSKGGGPSNQPQHFGDGTRLSIL.

The CDR3 coding sequence is TGTGCCAGCAGTTACGGGGGAGGGGACACTGAAGCTTTCTTT. Protein sequence: CASSYGGGDTEAFF. The rearrangement joins TRBV6-5 to TRBJ1-1; TRBD1 might be the D (5 bases). The germline V and J ends were trimmed by 2 bases and 3 bases, with 10 bases remaining between them. This CDR3 contains 14 residues. From germline, CDR1 is MNHEY and CDR2 SVGAGI.

The rearrangement uses TRBV29-1 and TRBJ1-2, with D possibly TRBD1 on 5 matching bases. Germline V CDR1 and CDR2: SQVTM, ANQGSEA. Trimming pared 2 bases from V and 1 base from J, leaving 11 bases between. The CDR3 is made up of 14 amino acids. The CDR3 is CSVEPTDLNYGYTF. CDR3 DNA sequence: TGCAGCGTTGAACCGACAGATCTTAACTATGGCTACACCTTC. The full variable domain, its missing parts supplied by reference TRBV29-1 and TRBJ1-2, is SAVISQKPSRDICQRGTSLTIQCQVDSQVTMMFWYRQQPGQSLTLIATANQGSEATYESGFVIDKFPISRPNLTFSTLTVSNMSPEDSSIYLCSVEPTDLNYGYTFGSGTRLTVV.

A few counts support this clone. The rearrangement joins TRBV19 to TRBJ1-5; 7 positions match TRBD1. Trimming at V came to 5 bases and at J to 3 bases, leaving 4 bases not matched to a gene. Germline assignment: CDR1 LNHDA and CDR2 SQIVND (reference sequence). The CDR3 contains 14 residues. CDR3 protein: CASSGDRVNQPQHF. For the CDR3, the DNA is TGTGCCAGTAGTGGGGACAGAGTCAATCAGCCCCAGCATTTT.

This rearrangement joins TRBV7-2 to TRBJ1-1, with D unresolved. CDR1 and CDR2 from the germline V gene are SGHTA and FQGNSA. V was clipped by 1 base and J by 7 bases, with 7 bases between them. The length of the CDR3 is 12 residues. DNA of the CDR3: TGTGCCAGCAGCTTAGGGCAAAGTGAAGCTTTCTTT. The encoded protein is CASSLGQSEAFF.

The rearrangement links TRBV30 to TRBJ2-7; the match to TRBD1 covers 9 bases. V was clipped by 5 bases and J by 3 bases; unmatched bases: 2. Germline CDR1 is GTSNPN and CDR2 is SVGIG (reference sequence). The CDR3 is 12 residues long. CDR3 sequence: CAWETGGYEQYF. The CDR3 DNA sequence: TGTGCCTGGGAGACAGGGGGCTACGAGCAGTACTTC.

This clone was found a few times. This chain connects TRBV5-5 to TRBJ1-2, with D possibly TRBD1 on 6 matching bases. The germline V gene has CDR1 SGHKS and CDR2 YYEKEE (reference sequence). This CDR3 is built from 13 residues. V lost 2 bases and J 4 bases, leaving 9 bases between the germline ends. The CDR3, as DNA: TGTGCCAGCAGCTTAGGACAGCTCTATGGCTACACCTTC. Encoded protein: CASSLGQLYGYTF.

The chain employs TRBV5-1 and TRBJ2-1; 10 bases are shared with TRBD2. Losses at the gene ends were 2 bases for V and 5 bases for J; bases not matched to a gene: 10. There are 17 residues in the CDR3. Germline V gene data show CDR1 as SGHRS and CDR2 as YFSETQ. CDR3 DNA: TGCGCCAGCAGCTTAGTCCCGACGAGCGGGGGGGACAATGAGCAGTTCTTC. Amino acid sequence: CASSLVPTSGGDNEQFF. The full variable domain, completed using reference TRBV5-1 and TRBJ2-1, is KAGVTQTPRYLIKTRGQQVTLSCSPISGHRSVSWYQQTPGQGLQFLFEYFSETQRNKGNFPGRFSGRQFSNSRSEMNVSTLELGDSALYLCASSLVPTSGGDNEQFFGPGTRLTVL.

This clone was found a few times. The V call is TRBV7-2, the J call TRBJ2-7; 10 bases match TRBD2. CDR1 SGHTA and CDR2 FQGNSA come from the germline V gene. The CDR3 is made up of 16 amino acids. V lost 1 base, J lost 4 bases, and 7 bases stayed unmatched. The DNA of the CDR3 is TGTGCCAGCAGCTTAGTCCTAGCGGGGGCCGCGTACGAGCAGTACTTC. It is translated as CASSLVLAGAAYEQYF.

This sequence joins TRBV6-5 and TRBJ2-7; 10 bases are shared with TRBD2. CDR3 size: 14 residues. Per germline, CDR1 MNHEY and CDR2 SVGAGI. The trim removed 6 bases at V and 6 bases at J, leaving 8 bases unmatched. The CDR3 coding sequence is TGTGCCAGCAGCCTAGCGGGAGAGATTGGCGAGCAGTACTTC. Protein: CASSLAGEIGEQYF.

The gene calls are TRBV5-5 and TRBJ1-4; a weak D match, TRBD1 (6 bases). CDR1 SGHKS and CDR2 YYEKEE come from the germline V gene (reference sequence). This CDR3 comprises 15 residues. V shed 6 bases and J shed 5 bases, with 17 bases lying between them. The CDR3 sequence is CASTTRQDGNEKLFF. The CDR3 nucleotides read TGTGCCAGCACCACAAGACAGGATGGGAATGAAAAACTGTTTTTT.

This chain uses TRBV5-4 with TRBJ2-7, with 15 bases lining up with TRBD2. V was clipped by 0 bases and J by 0 bases; unmatched bases: 4. In germline, CDR1 is SGHNT, CDR2 YYREEE (reference sequence). The CDR3 length is 18 residues. The CDR3 spells CASSLGGLAGGISYEQYF. CDR3 DNA sequence: TGTGCCAGCAGCTTGGGGGGACTAGCGGGGGGCATCTCCTACGAGCAGTACTTC.